The 2 T cell receptor beta chains below all came from one sample that was sequenced in a study of cytomegalovirus exposure and HLA in healthy donors. The PCR used 60 Vbeta and 13 Jbeta primers. Sequencing used immunoSEQ multiplex PCR; TCRdb keeps in-frame clones, though not all of them. The sample lists approximately 41,000 clones; over 70% were seen once. Sequenced input: PBMCs. These receptor sequences come from a man in his fifties or sixties in good health and CMV-seronegative.

This chain links TRBV5-1 with TRBJ1-1; D is ambiguous. The V gene's germline CDR1 is SGHRS and CDR2 YFSETQ. Trimming shortened V by 5 bases and J by 1 base, and 9 bases separated the two germline ends. This CDR3 contains 13 residues. The CDR3 is CASRWTTNTEAFF. Written as DNA, the CDR3 is TGCGCCAGCAGATGGACTACGAACACTGAAGCTTTCTTT.

This rearrangement joins TRBV6-5 to TRBJ2-7, with 8 bases lining up with TRBD1. Unmatched junction bases numbered 7, after V lost 6 bases and J lost 6 bases. CDR1 and CDR2 from the germline V gene are MNHEY and SVGAGI. The CDR3 totals 13 residues. This CDR3 reads CASRTDRDGEQYF. The CDR3 nucleotides are TGTGCCAGCAGGACGGACAGGGACGGCGAGCAGTACTTC.